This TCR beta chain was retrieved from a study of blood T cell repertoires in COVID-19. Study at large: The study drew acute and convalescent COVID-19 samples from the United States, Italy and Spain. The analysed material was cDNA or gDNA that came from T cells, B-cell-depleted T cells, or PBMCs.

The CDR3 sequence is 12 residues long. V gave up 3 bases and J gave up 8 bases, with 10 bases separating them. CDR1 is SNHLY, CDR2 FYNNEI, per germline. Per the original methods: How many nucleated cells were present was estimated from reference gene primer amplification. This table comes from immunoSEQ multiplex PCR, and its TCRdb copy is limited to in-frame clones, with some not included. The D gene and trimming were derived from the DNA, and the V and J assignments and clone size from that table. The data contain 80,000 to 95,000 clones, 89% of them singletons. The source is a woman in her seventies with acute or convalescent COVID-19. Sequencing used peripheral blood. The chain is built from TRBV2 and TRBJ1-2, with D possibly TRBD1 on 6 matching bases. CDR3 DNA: TGTGCCAGCAGTGAGGACAGTGGAGGCTACACCTTC. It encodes CASSEDSGGYTF.